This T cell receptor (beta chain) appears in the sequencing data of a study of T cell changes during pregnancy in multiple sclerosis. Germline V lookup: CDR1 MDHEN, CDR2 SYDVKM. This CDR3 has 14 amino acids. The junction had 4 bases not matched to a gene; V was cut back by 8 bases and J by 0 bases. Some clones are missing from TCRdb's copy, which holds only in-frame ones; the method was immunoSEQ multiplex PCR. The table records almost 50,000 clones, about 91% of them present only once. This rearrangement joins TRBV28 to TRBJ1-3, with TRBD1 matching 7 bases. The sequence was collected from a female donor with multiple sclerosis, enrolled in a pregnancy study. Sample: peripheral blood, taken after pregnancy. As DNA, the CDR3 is TGTGCCAGCGGTGGGACAGACTCTGGAAACACCATATATTTT. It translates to CASGGTDSGNTIYF.